Shown below are 4 T cell receptor beta chains from a single sample sequenced in a study of blood T cell repertoires in COVID-19. Measured with immunoSEQ multiplex PCR; TCRdb has only the in-frame clones, and not every one. The repertoire holds fewer than 500,000 clones, with about 80% as singletons. Sequenced input: peripheral blood. The receptors derive from a human donor with acute or convalescent COVID-19. The donor label of this sample is uncertain.

This chain connects TRBV18 to TRBJ2-5, with TRBD1 matching 7 bases. Trimming removed 6 bases from V and 4 bases from J; junction bases left unmatched: 8. The CDR3 spans 14 residues. In germline, CDR1 is KGHSH, CDR2 LQKENI. CDR3 sequence (DNA): TGTGCCAGCTCCCCGATCGACAGGGTAGAGACCCAGTACTTC. It is translated as CASSPIDRVETQYF.

In its sample, this clone was seen once. The rearrangement uses TRBV19 and TRBJ1-2; TRBD1 might be the D (5 bases). Germline CDR1 reads LNHDA; CDR2 reads SQIVND (reference sequence). The V gene lost 3 bases and the J gene lost 8 bases, with 16 bases spanning the gap. This CDR3 comprises 14 residues. CDR3 loop: CASSMVRDRSGYTF. In DNA, the CDR3 is TGTGCCAGTAGTATGGTCAGGGATCGGTCGGGCTACACCTTC.

The chain has TRBV18 and TRBJ2-2, with 8 bases that match TRBD2. The germline CDR1 and CDR2 sequences are KGHSH and LQKENI. The CDR3 is 16 amino acids. With V trimmed by 3 bases and J by 4 bases, 7 bases remained unmatched. Written as DNA, the CDR3 is TGTGCCAGCTCACCCCTCCCGACTAGCGCCACCGGGGAGCTGTTTTTT. It specifies CASSPLPTSATGELFF.

The sample holds one count of this clone. The J gene is TRBJ1-3, the V gene TRBV5-1; 9 bases match TRBD1. The J segment lost 0 bases and the V segment lost 4 bases, leaving 5 bases of the junction unmatched. Germline V gene sequence: CDR1 SGHRS, CDR2 YFSETQ. This CDR3 comprises 16 residues. The CDR3 region has the DNA TGCGCCAGCAGCCGCTGGACAGGGGACTCTGGAAACACCATATATTTT. The encoded protein is CASSRWTGDSGNTIYF.